Listed below are T cell receptor beta chains from one sample, sequenced in a study of spatial heterogeneity in lung cancer. TCRdb re-called the 5' RACE reads through MiXCR, storing one row per CDR3 protein. The sample has roughly 100,000 distinct CDR3 sequences, approximately 8.2% seen once. The source material was PBMCs, sampled at surgery. The origin of the receptors is a male donor with early-stage non-small cell lung cancer. CDR3s include the opening cysteine and the closing phenylalanine or tryptophan. Fields, in order: V gene, D gene, clone size, CDR3 protein. The D gene is left open where the match is weak. Clone size, where shown, is once, few, many, or a class for clones that have expanded.

TRBV6-6,-,many,CASRESTDTQYF
TRBV7-2,-,-,CASSRLVGAQFF
TRBV29-1,-,many,CSVGQAGLRDTQYF
TRBV12-3/TRBV12-4,TRBD2,many,CASSTGGLSTDTQYF
TRBV10-3,-,many,CAISDRGAGEKLFF
TRBV2,TRBD1,many,CASRQGAYNEQFF
TRBV21-1,-,-,CASSIGVQYEQYF
TRBV24-1,-,few,CATDGARETQYF
TRBV18,-,-,CASSPPAGRETQYF
TRBV6-1,TRBD1,few,CASVRSGGGTEAFF
TRBV4-1,-,many,CASSQLVGTGELFF
TRBV7-2,TRBD2,many,CASSLAVAAGRSTDTQYF
TRBV7-3,-,many,CASSSPLDGGTRQFF
TRBV30,TRBD2,-,CAWRPIAGGRRGTDTQYF
TRBV29-1,TRBD1,-,CSARQGTNYGYTF
TRBV25-1,TRBD1,-,CASTRGTGETQYF
TRBV6-6,TRBD1,-,CASKWDRYNEQFF
TRBV6-2/TRBV6-3,TRBD2,many,CASSYRPGGAYEQYF
TRBV9,-,many,CASSVTAAGANVLTF
TRBV12-3/TRBV12-4,-,many,CASSSDGISYNEQFF
TRBV5-1,-,few,CASSSDGRYGYTF
TRBV7-2,-,many,CASSFASGLVTDTQYF
TRBV20-1,-,-,CSASRGAEEKLFF
TRBV13,TRBD1,few,CASRTGGSNEKLFF
TRBV2,-,-,CASSEYAGGETQYF
TRBV28,TRBD2,-,CASSRASGTYEQYF
TRBV6-5,-,-,CASSPRTVNEQYF
TRBV15,-,-,CATSRDGQTNTEAFF
TRBV28,-,many,CASSPHQSYEQYF
TRBV29-1,TRBD1,few,CSVPGTGQYEQYF
TRBV4-1,-,many,CASSQPDYGYTF
TRBV29-1,-,many,CSVGGNEQFF
TRBV4-2,-,-,CASSQERKTKLFF
TRBV20-1,-,many,CSARDLSEGTQYF
TRBV4-2,TRBD1,-,CASSQVQRQGNYGYTF
TRBV7-2,TRBD1,many,CASSLIPGGYNEQFF
TRBV11-2,-,few,CASSPGPSAQETQYF
TRBV18,TRBD1,many,CASSRRQGQNTEAFF
TRBV12-3/TRBV12-4,-,many,CASSLWSFTDTQYF
TRBV10-3,-,few,CAISGGANEQFF
TRBV5-8,TRBD2,many,CASTIVAGRQETQYF
TRBV7-2,-,-,CASGGTPANYGYTF